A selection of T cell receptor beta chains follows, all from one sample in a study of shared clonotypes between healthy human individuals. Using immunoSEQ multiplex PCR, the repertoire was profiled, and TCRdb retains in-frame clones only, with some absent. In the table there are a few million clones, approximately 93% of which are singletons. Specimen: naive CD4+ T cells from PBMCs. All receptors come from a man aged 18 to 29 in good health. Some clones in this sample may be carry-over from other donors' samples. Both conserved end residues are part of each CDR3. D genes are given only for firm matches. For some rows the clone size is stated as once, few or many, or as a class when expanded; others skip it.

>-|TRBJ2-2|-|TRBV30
CAWSVLLMTGWYTGELFF
TGTGCCTGGAGTGTACTGTTGATGACGGGATGGTACACCGGGGAGCTGTTTTTT
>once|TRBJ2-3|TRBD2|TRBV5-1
CASSLVPAGKRDTQYF
TGCGCCAGCAGCTTGGTTCCAGCGGGAAAGAGAGATACGCAGTATTTT
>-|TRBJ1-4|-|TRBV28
CASSLPGRNEKLFF
TGTGCCAGCAGTTTACCGGGGCGTAATGAAAAACTGTTTTTT
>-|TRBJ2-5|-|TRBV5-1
CASSLTVEETQYF
TGCGCCAGCAGCTTGACAGTGGAAGAGACCCAGTACTTC
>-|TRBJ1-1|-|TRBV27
CATARMWGTEAFF
TGTGCCACCGCGAGAATGTGGGGCACTGAAGCTTTCTTT
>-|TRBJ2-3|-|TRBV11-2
CASSMGGTSTDTQYF
TGTGCCAGCAGCATGGGGGGTACGAGCACAGATACGCAGTATTTT
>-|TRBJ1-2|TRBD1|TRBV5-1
CATTTQGSYGYTF
TGCGCCACCACCACACAGGGGAGCTATGGCTACACCTTC
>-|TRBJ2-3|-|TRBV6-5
CASSLEAVLSTDTQYF
TGTGCCAGCAGTTTGGAGGCAGTACTTAGCACAGATACGCAGTATTTT
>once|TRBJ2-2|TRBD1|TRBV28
CASSPLTGVGGELFF
TGTGCCAGCAGTCCTCTGACAGGGGTCGGCGGGGAGCTGTTTTTT
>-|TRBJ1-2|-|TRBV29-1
CSVEDLAVGYTF
TGCAGCGTTGAAGATCTGGCAGTTGGCTACACCTTC
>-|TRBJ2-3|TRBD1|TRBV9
CASSVVGQGTDTQYF
TGTGCCAGCAGCGTAGTGGGACAGGGGACAGATACGCAGTATTTT
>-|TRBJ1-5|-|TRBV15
CATSGVRDQPQHF
TGTGCCACCAGTGGGGTCAGGGATCAGCCCCAGCATTTT
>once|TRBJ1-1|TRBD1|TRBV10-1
CASSEPRDRAENPPRATEAFF
TGCGCCAGCAGTGAGCCCCGGGACAGGGCGGAGAATCCTCCGCGCGCCACTGAAGCTTTCTTT
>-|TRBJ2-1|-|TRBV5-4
CASSLDDRLYYNEQFF
TGTGCCAGCAGCTTGGATGACAGGCTTTACTACAATGAGCAGTTCTTC
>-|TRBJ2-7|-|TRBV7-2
CASSYPPYEQYF
TGTGCCAGCAGCTACCCCCCCTACGAGCAGTACTTC
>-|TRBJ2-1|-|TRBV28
CASSLSRGFSEQFF
TGTGCCAGCAGTTTAAGTAGGGGTTTTAGTGAGCAGTTCTTC
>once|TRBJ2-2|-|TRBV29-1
CSVGRRTGDTGELFF
TGCAGCGTTGGGAGACGGACGGGCGACACCGGGGAGCTGTTTTTT
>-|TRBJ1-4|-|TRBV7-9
CASSTTPGLTIEKLFF
TGTGCCAGCAGCACTACTCCCGGGCTTACCATTGAAAAACTGTTTTTT
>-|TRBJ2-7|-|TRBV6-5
CASSYLDGRYEQYF
TGTGCCAGCAGTTACTTGGACGGGCGATACGAGCAGTACTTC
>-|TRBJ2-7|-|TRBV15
CATSREGYEQYF
TGTGCCACCAGCAGAGAAGGGTACGAGCAGTACTTC
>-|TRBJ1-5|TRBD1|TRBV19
CASSSTGVGNQPQHF
TGTGCCAGTAGTTCGACAGGGGTTGGCAATCAGCCCCAGCATTTT
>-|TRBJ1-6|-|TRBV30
CARSSYNSPLHF
TGTGCGCGGAGCTCCTATAATTCACCCCTCCACTTT
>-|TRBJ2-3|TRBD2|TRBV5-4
CASRMGGTDTQYF
TGTGCCAGCAGGATGGGAGGGACAGATACGCAGTATTTT
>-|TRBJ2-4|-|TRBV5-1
CASSLDLAKNSREMLAKNIQYF
TGCGCCAGCAGCTTGGATCTGGCCAAAAATTCCAGAGAAATGTTAGCCAAAAACATTCAGTACTTC
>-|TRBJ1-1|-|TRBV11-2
CASSPTTNTEAFF
TGTGCCAGCAGCCCGACGACGAACACTGAAGCTTTCTTT
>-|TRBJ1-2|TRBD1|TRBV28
CASNLPTGRGYGYTF
TGTGCCAGCAACCTTCCGACAGGGAGGGGCTATGGCTACACCTTC
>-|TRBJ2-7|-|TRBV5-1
CASSLAVGGLSYEQYF
TGCGCCAGCAGCTTGGCCGTTGGCGGCCTGAGTTACGAGCAGTACTTC
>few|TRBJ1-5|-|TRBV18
CASSFGEIYPQHF
TGTGCCAGCTCATTCGGGGAAATTTATCCCCAGCATTTT
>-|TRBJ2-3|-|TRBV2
CASKYSSGTDTQYF
TGTGCCAGCAAGTATTCTTCAGGCACAGATACGCAGTATTTT
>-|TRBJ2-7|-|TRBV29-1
CSVGGTRSYEQYF
TGCAGCGTGGGAGGCACCCGCTCCTACGAGCAGTACTTC
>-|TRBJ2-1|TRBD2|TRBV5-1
CASSRGTSENNEQFF
TGCGCCAGCAGCCGGGGGACTAGCGAGAACAATGAGCAGTTCTTC
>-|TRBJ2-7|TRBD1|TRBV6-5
CASRTGWENYEQYF
TGTGCCAGCAGGACAGGGTGGGAGAATTACGAGCAGTACTTC
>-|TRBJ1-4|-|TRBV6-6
CASSYSSPALNEKLFF
TGTGCCAGCAGTTACTCGTCCCCCGCACTTAATGAAAAACTGTTTTTT
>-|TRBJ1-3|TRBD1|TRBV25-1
CASSARQGGGGNTIYF
TGTGCCAGCAGTGCCCGACAGGGGGGCGGTGGAAACACCATATATTTT
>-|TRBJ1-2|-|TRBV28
CASSSRMGNGYTF
TGTGCCAGCAGTTCCCGGATGGGGAATGGCTACACCTTC
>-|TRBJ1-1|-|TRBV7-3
CASSLGYQAEAFF
TGTGCCAGCAGCTTAGGGTATCAGGCTGAAGCTTTCTTT
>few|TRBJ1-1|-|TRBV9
CASSVEGRRAFF
TGTGCCAGCAGCGTGGAGGGACGCAGAGCTTTCTTT
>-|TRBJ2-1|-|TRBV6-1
CATSRSFNYNEQFF
TGTGCCACTAGCAGGAGTTTTAACTACAATGAGCAGTTCTTC
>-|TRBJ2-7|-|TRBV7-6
CASSLAWVGGGSYEQYF
TGTGCCAGCAGCTTAGCGTGGGTCGGGGGCGGCTCCTACGAGCAGTACTTC
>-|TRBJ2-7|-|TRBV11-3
CASSLRGYEQYF
TGTGCCAGCAGCTTACGTGGCTACGAGCAGTACTTC
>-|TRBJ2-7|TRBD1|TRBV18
CASSEGTGGFYEQYF
TGTGCCAGCTCAGAAGGGACAGGGGGGTTTTACGAGCAGTACTTC
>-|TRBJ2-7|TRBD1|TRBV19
CASSSDRASYEQYF
TGTGCCAGTAGTTCGGACAGGGCATCCTACGAGCAGTACTTC
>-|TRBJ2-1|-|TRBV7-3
CASSLGALNEQFF
TGTGCCAGCAGCTTGGGGGCTTTGAATGAGCAGTTCTTC
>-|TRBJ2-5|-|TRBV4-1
CASSLGRLETQYF
TGCGCCAGCAGCCTTGGGAGATTGGAGACCCAGTACTTC
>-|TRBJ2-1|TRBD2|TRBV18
CASSPSMPWAGGYNEQFF
TGTGCCAGCTCACCATCTATGCCTTGGGCGGGAGGCTACAATGAGCAGTTCTTC
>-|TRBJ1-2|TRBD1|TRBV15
CATSRTRTGGDGYTF
TGTGCCACCAGCAGGACGAGGACAGGGGGAGATGGCTACACCTTC
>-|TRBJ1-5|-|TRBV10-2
CASSVTVNQPQHF
TGCGCCAGCAGTGTAACAGTGAATCAGCCCCAGCATTTT
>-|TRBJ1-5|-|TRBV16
CASSQSRDNQPQHF
TGTGCCAGCAGCCAATCCAGGGATAATCAGCCCCAGCATTTT
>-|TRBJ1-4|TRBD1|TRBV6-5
CASSSRTGGARLFF
TGTGCCAGCAGCTCCCGGACAGGGGGAGCGAGACTGTTTTTT
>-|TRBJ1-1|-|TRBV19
CASRPTLTGNTEAFF
TGTGCCAGTCGCCCTACCCTCACGGGGAACACTGAAGCTTTCTTT